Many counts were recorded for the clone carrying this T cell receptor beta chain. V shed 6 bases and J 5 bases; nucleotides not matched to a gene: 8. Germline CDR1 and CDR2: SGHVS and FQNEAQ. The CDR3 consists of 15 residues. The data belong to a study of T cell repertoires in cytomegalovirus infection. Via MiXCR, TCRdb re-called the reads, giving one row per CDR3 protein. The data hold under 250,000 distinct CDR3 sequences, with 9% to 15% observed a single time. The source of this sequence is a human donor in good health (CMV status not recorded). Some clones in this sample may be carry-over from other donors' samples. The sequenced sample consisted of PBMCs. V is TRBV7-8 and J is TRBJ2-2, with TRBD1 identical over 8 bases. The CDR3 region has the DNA TGTGCCAGCAGGTCCCCAGGGGGCTATACCGGGGAGCTGTTTTTT. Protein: CASRSPGGYTGELFF.